This TCR beta chain emerged from a study of lymphopenia after photon versus proton radiotherapy. Germline CDR1 SGHNT, CDR2 YYREEE (reference sequence). The CDR3 has 14 amino acids. V lost 4 bases and J 3 bases, leaving 14 bases between the germline ends. Study outcomes and limitations: Oligoclonal CD8+ Temra expansion after nadir drove photon patients' diversity drop. Under photons, naive T cells and diversity fell while effector/memory populations rose.

Remarks on this clone: What it recognizes is unknown.

Sequencing was performed with immunoSEQ multiplex PCR; in TCRdb, only in-frame clones are kept and a portion is missing. Of roughly 67,000 clones in the sample, roughly 93% are singletons; the top ten hold 2.5% to 3%. J is TRBJ2-7 and V is TRBV5-4; a possible D gene is TRBD2 (5 bases). Sample: peripheral blood, taken from a patient treated with photon-based radiotherapy. The TCR originated in a woman between 65 and 79 years old with pancreatic cancer. CDR3 amino acids: CASSPRGIGYEQYF. In DNA, the CDR3 is TGTGCCAGCAGCCCTAGAGGGATAGGCTACGAGCAGTACTTC.